The 15 T cell receptor beta chains below all came from one sample that was sequenced in a study of T cell clones after liver transplantation. Here immunoSEQ multiplex PCR was the method, and the copy in TCRdb shows in-frame clones only, minus some. The sample consists of approximately 71,000 clones, 85% to 95% of them appearing once. Sequencing used CD4+ T cells from blood, obtained 25 months after liver transplant. The source is a human patient who received a liver transplant. Some T cells may have originated in the graft donor.

The rearrangement joins TRBV5-1 to TRBJ1-1; D remains unclear. This CDR3 comprises 15 residues. V was clipped by 5 bases and J by 0 bases, with 14 bases between them. CDR1 is SGHRS, CDR2 YFSETQ, per germline. The DNA of the CDR3 is TGCGCCAGCAGAGTGGGCGGAGGGATGAACACTGAAGCTTTCTTT. This gives the protein CASRVGGGMNTEAFF.

This clone came up a few times. This sequence joins TRBV7-7 and TRBJ2-7; 8 positions agree with TRBD2. The CDR3 covers 12 residues. V lost 5 bases to trimming and J lost 7 bases; unmatched junction nucleotides: 4. CDR1 is SSHAT, CDR2 FNYEAQ, per germline (reference sequence). The CDR3 is CASSATGGEQYF. The CDR3 region has the DNA TGTGCCAGCAGCGCCACGGGAGGGGAGCAGTACTTC.

J is TRBJ1-4 and V is TRBV28, with TRBD1 matching over 10 bases. The trim removed 6 bases at V and 7 bases at J, leaving 14 bases unmatched. The germline CDR1 and CDR2 sequences are MDHEN and SYDVKM. The CDR3 covers 17 residues. The CDR3 spells CASSPVKGTGDSEKLFF. The CDR3 coding sequence is TGTGCCAGCAGCCCCGTAAAAGGGACAGGGGATAGTGAAAAACTGTTTTTT. The full variable domain, rest sourced from reference TRBV28 and TRBJ1-4, is DVKVTQSSRYLVKRTGEKVFLECVQDMDHENMFWYRQDPGLGLRLIYFSYDVKMKEKGDIPEGYSVSREKKERFSLILESASTNQTSMYLCASSPVKGTGDSEKLFFGSGTQLSVL.

CDR3 amino acids: CASSWSYEQFF. DNA of the CDR3: TGTGCCAGCAGTTGGAGCTATGAGCAGTTCTTC. This rearrangement joins TRBV2 to TRBJ2-1; D unclear. CDR1 and CDR2 (germline): SNHLY, FYNNEI. The CDR3 has 11 residues. Trimming cost V 5 bases and J 8 bases, with 7 bases left between them.

V and J are TRBV19 and TRBJ2-7; D unclear. This CDR3 contains 11 residues. Looked up from germline, CDR1 is LNHDA and CDR2 is SQIVND (reference sequence). Between the trimmed V and J ends, which lost 4 bases and 5 bases, there was a span of 6 bases. The CDR3 loop reads CASSTFDEQYF. The CDR3 nucleotides are TGTGCCAGTAGTACATTCGACGAGCAGTACTTC.

The chain recombines TRBV7-3 with TRBJ2-1; D is unresolved. The CDR3 loop spans 15 amino acids. Trimming left V 0 bases short and J 0 bases short, with 6 bases between. Germline V lookup: CDR1 SGHTA, CDR2 FQGTGA. The CDR3 region has the DNA TGTGCCAGCAGCTTAACGAGTAGCTCCTACAATGAGCAGTTCTTC. Encoded protein: CASSLTSSSYNEQFF.

V is TRBV2 and J is TRBJ1-2; D is unresolved. Germline V lookup: CDR1 SNHLY, CDR2 FYNNEI. CDR3 size: 12 residues. V shed 7 bases and J shed 5 bases, with 11 bases lying between them. DNA for the CDR3: TGTGCCAGCAATGCAGACCTTTATGGCTACACCTTC. This encodes CASNADLYGYTF.

The chain has TRBV7-6 and TRBJ2-1, with a weak D call TRBD2 (5 bases). The germline V gene has CDR1 SGHVS and CDR2 FNYEAQ. The CDR3 covers 15 residues. Trimming left V 1 base short and J 0 bases short, with 7 bases between. CDR3 nucleotides: TGTGCCAGCAGCTTAGAAGCGGTCTCCTACAATGAGCAGTTCTTC. Protein product: CASSLEAVSYNEQFF. The complete variable domain, with remaining parts taken from reference TRBV7-6 and TRBJ2-1, reads GAGVSQSPRYKVTKRGQDVALRCDPISGHVSLYWYRQALGQGPEFLTYFNYEAQQDKSGLPNDRFSAERPEGSISTLTIQRTEQRDSAMYRCASSLEAVSYNEQFFGPGTRLTVL.

The genes are TRBV10-3 and TRBJ1-2; D gene uncertain. Germline V gene sequence: CDR1 ENHRY, CDR2 SYGVKD. The CDR3 length is 10 residues. Trimming pared 6 bases from V and 4 bases from J, leaving 3 bases between. CDR3 coding DNA: TGTGCCATCAGCGCCTATGGCTACACCTTC. Protein product: CAISAYGYTF.

The CDR3 loop is CASSFLQNTEAFF. DNA of the CDR3: TGTGCCAGCAGTTTTTTACAGAACACTGAAGCTTTCTTT. The V gene is TRBV6-5, the J gene TRBJ1-1; D remains unclear. Trimming took off 4 bases at V and 1 base at J, with 7 bases between the two ends. This CDR3 contains 13 residues. From germline, CDR1 is MNHEY and CDR2 SVGAGI.

J is TRBJ1-2 and V is TRBV18; 9 bases are a match to TRBD1. The CDR3 sequence is 15 residues long. Per germline, CDR1 KGHSH and CDR2 LQKENI. With 6 bases clipped from V and 6 bases from J, the junction kept 11 bases outside the gene matches. In DNA form, the CDR3 reads TGTGCCAGCTCCCCTGAATTGGACAGGGGCCATGGCTACACCTTC. This sequence encodes CASSPELDRGHGYTF.

This sequence joins TRBV11-3 and TRBJ1-5; no clear D gene. The CDR3 is 13 amino acids. Germline lookup yields CDR1 SGHNT and CDR2 YENEEA. Trimming took 1 base from V and 4 from J, leaving 5 bases between them. In nucleotides, the CDR3 is TGTGCCAGCAGCTTAGGATTAAATCAGCCCCAGCATTTT. Translation gives CASSLGLNQPQHF.

This chain links TRBV19 with TRBJ2-3, with no clear D. Deletions cut 3 bases from V and 2 bases from J, with 12 bases between. This CDR3 is 15 amino acids long. Germline CDR1 and CDR2: LNHDA and SQIVND (reference sequence). The chain's CDR3 is CASSITLYPTDTQYF. DNA for the CDR3: TGTGCCAGTAGTATTACTCTTTACCCCACAGATACGCAGTATTTT.

The rearrangement links TRBV14 to TRBJ1-1, with a weak D call TRBD1 (6 bases). Germline-derived CDR1 and CDR2 are SGHDN and FVKESK. The V end was cut by 5 bases, the J end by 3 bases, with 13 bases between. This CDR3 has 14 amino acids. CDR3 DNA sequence: TGTGCCAGCAGCGGTGGCAGGGGCGACACTGAAGCTTTCTTT. It yields the protein CASSGGRGDTEAFF.

This clone is a singleton in its sample. This chain links TRBV9 with TRBJ2-7, with 11 bases aligning to TRBD2. The CDR3 sequence is 16 residues long. Germline CDR1 is SGDLS and CDR2 is YYNGEE. J lost 4 bases, V lost 3 bases, and 9 bases had no gene match. The CDR3 bases are TGTGCCAGCAGCGCCAGCCCTAGCGGGAGGATTTACGAGCAGTACTTC. This gives the protein CASSASPSGRIYEQYF.